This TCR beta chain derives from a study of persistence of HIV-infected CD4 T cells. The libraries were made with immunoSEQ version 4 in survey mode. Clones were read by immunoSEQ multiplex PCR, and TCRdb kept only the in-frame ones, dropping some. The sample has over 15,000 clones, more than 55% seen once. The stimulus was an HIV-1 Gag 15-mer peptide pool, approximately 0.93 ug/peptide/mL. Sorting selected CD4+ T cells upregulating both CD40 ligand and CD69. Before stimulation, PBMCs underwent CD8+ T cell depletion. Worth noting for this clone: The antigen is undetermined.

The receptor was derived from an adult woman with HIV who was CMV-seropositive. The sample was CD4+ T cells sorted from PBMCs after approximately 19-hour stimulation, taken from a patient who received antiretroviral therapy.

CDR3 sequence: CSVDGRQGRTYGYTF. CDR3 sequence (DNA): TGCAGCGTTGACGGCCGGCAGGGCAGGACCTATGGCTACACCTTC. This sequence joins TRBV29-1 and TRBJ1-2; possible D gene TRBD1, 5 bases. CDR1 is SQVTM, CDR2 ANQGSEA, per germline. V lost 3 bases, J lost 4 bases, and 18 bases lay in between. The CDR3 runs to 15 residues.